This T cell receptor (beta chain) was recorded in a study of blood T cells in healthy people across ages. Background on the study: About one barcoded TCR beta cDNA was captured per two T cells.

Next came a second PCR, run for about 6 to 11 cycles, which used a sample-barcoded 5' primer along with a J-beta primer mix. Using its own MiXCR run on the 5' RACE reads, TCRdb lists one record per CDR3 protein. The data show approximately 850,000 distinct CDR3 sequences, roughly 64% seen once. Broader study findings: Per million T cells, TCR beta diversity dropped roughly linearly as age increased. Long-lived and aged donors differed, with more naive CD4+ cells and higher diversity in the long-lived. The unsorted PBMCs prevented any conclusive comparison of naive versus antigen-experienced cells.

V shed 1 base, J shed 3 bases, and the junction held 7 bases outside the gene matches. Germline assignment: CDR1 SQVTM and CDR2 ANQGSEA. The CDR3 runs 15 residues. For this clonotype: The antigen is unknown.

J is TRBJ2-7 and V is TRBV29-1, with 9 bases identical to TRBD1. The receptor comes from a man younger than 40 in good health. Sequences were obtained from blood. The CDR3 is CSVEGVPGQGYEQYF. CDR3 DNA sequence: TGCAGCGTTGAAGGGGTGCCGGGACAGGGCTACGAGCAGTACTTC.